This is a list of T cell receptor beta chains from one sample in a study of T-cell memory formation after mild COVID-19. TCRdb redid the calling of the 5' RACE reads with MiXCR, one entry per CDR3 protein. The repertoire holds 540,000 or so distinct CDR3 sequences, around 21% seen once, with approximately 12% in the top ten. The specimen was PBMCs or a T cell subset sorted from them (not recorded which). Every receptor here comes from an adult woman who had mild COVID-19 (a few samples of this study predate the infection). Cell type and time point are not known. The CDR3 runs from the conserved cysteine through the conserved F or W. Fields, in order: D gene, V gene, J gene, CDR3 length, clone size, CDR3 protein, CDR3 DNA. The D gene is left open where the match is weak. The size of a clone is reported for some rows only, either as once, few or many, or as a class for expanded clones.

d_call: TRBD2
v_call: TRBV20-1
j_call: TRBJ2-7
cdr3_length: 15
clone_size: few
cdr3_aa: CSARDPTSGSYEQYF
cdr3_nt: TGCAGTGCTAGAGACCCAACTAGCGGGAGCTACGAGCAGTACTTC

d_call: TRBD2
v_call: TRBV7-8
j_call: TRBJ2-5
cdr3_length: 18
clone_size: few
cdr3_aa: CASSLRGVGREGQETQYF
cdr3_nt: TGTGCCAGCAGCTTAAGAGGAGTTGGACGGGAGGGCCAAGAGACCCAGTACTTC

d_call: TRBD2
v_call: TRBV20-1
j_call: TRBJ2-7
cdr3_length: 14
clone_size: few
cdr3_aa: CSAQERGGSYEQYF
cdr3_nt: TGCAGTGCCCAGGAAAGGGGAGGGAGCTACGAGCAGTACTTC

d_call: .
v_call: TRBV12-3/TRBV12-4
j_call: TRBJ2-2
cdr3_length: 15
clone_size: .
cdr3_aa: CASSFPGGEAGELFF
cdr3_nt: TGTGCCAGCAGTTTTCCTGGAGGGGAGGCCGGGGAGCTGTTTTTT

d_call: .
v_call: TRBV7-8
j_call: TRBJ1-1
cdr3_length: 15
clone_size: .
cdr3_aa: CASSLKARVNTEAFF
cdr3_nt: TGTGCCAGCAGCTTAAAGGCCAGGGTGAACACTGAAGCTTTCTTT

d_call: .
v_call: TRBV6-6
j_call: TRBJ1-1
cdr3_length: 14
clone_size: few
cdr3_aa: CAVNGFGVNTEAFF
cdr3_nt: TGTGCCGTGAACGGGTTTGGGGTGAACACTGAAGCTTTCTTT

d_call: .
v_call: TRBV7-9
j_call: TRBJ2-7
cdr3_length: 10
clone_size: .
cdr3_aa: CASSLREQYF
cdr3_nt: TGTGCCAGCAGCTTGCGCGAGCAGTACTTC

d_call: .
v_call: TRBV4-3
j_call: TRBJ2-2
cdr3_length: 20
clone_size: few
cdr3_aa: CASSQDISQVWPMNTGELFF
cdr3_nt: TGCGCCAGCAGCCAAGATATCTCCCAGGTTTGGCCGATGAACACCGGGGAGCTGTTTTTT

d_call: TRBD2
v_call: TRBV11-2
j_call: TRBJ2-5
cdr3_length: 16
clone_size: few
cdr3_aa: CASSLALRGGPETQYF
cdr3_nt: TGTGCCAGCAGCTTAGCCCTGCGGGGGGGCCCAGAGACCCAGTACTTC

d_call: .
v_call: TRBV15
j_call: TRBJ2-5
cdr3_length: 15
clone_size: .
cdr3_aa: CATSRDAPKQETQYF
cdr3_nt: TGTGCCACCAGCAGAGATGCACCAAAGCAAGAGACCCAGTACTTC

d_call: TRBD1
v_call: TRBV20-1
j_call: TRBJ2-3
cdr3_length: 15
clone_size: few
cdr3_aa: CSASHRDRGADTQYF
cdr3_nt: TGCAGTGCTAGTCACAGGGACAGGGGCGCAGATACGCAGTATTTT

d_call: .
v_call: TRBV2
j_call: TRBJ2-7
cdr3_length: 14
clone_size: .
cdr3_aa: CASSEKAATYEQYF
cdr3_nt: TGTGCCAGCAGTGAAAAGGCTGCCACCTACGAGCAGTACTTC

d_call: .
v_call: TRBV5-1
j_call: TRBJ1-2
cdr3_length: 15
clone_size: few
cdr3_aa: CASSFNRYPDGGYTF
cdr3_nt: TGCGCCAGCAGCTTTAATAGGTACCCGGACGGTGGCTACACCTTC

d_call: .
v_call: TRBV9
j_call: TRBJ1-1
cdr3_length: 13
clone_size: .
cdr3_aa: CASSVEGKSEAFF
cdr3_nt: TGTGCCAGCAGCGTAGAGGGGAAGTCTGAAGCTTTCTTT

d_call: .
v_call: TRBV12-3/TRBV12-4
j_call: TRBJ1-2
cdr3_length: 13
clone_size: few
cdr3_aa: CASSKGLSGGYTF
cdr3_nt: TGTGCCAGCAGTAAAGGACTTTCGGGTGGCTACACCTTC

d_call: TRBD1
v_call: TRBV5-1
j_call: TRBJ2-1
cdr3_length: 16
clone_size: few
cdr3_aa: CASSLQGQGSYNEQFF
cdr3_nt: TGCGCCAGCAGCCTCCAGGGACAGGGCTCCTACAATGAGCAGTTCTTC

d_call: .
v_call: TRBV25-1
j_call: TRBJ2-4
cdr3_length: 12
clone_size: few
cdr3_aa: CASSVAWNIQYF
cdr3_nt: TGTGCCAGCAGTGTTGCTTGGAACATTCAGTACTTC

d_call: .
v_call: TRBV19
j_call: TRBJ2-7
cdr3_length: 11
clone_size: .
cdr3_aa: CASSIGYEQYF
cdr3_nt: TGTGCCAGTAGTATAGGATACGAGCAGTACTTC

d_call: .
v_call: TRBV9
j_call: TRBJ2-4
cdr3_length: 14
clone_size: few
cdr3_aa: CASSVVYDANIQYF
cdr3_nt: TGTGCCAGCAGCGTAGTGTATGACGCCAACATTCAGTACTTC

d_call: .
v_call: TRBV10-3
j_call: TRBJ2-2
cdr3_length: 13
clone_size: few
cdr3_aa: CATRGVATGELFF
cdr3_nt: TGTGCCACCAGGGGGGTAGCAACCGGGGAGCTGTTTTTT

d_call: .
v_call: TRBV5-1
j_call: TRBJ1-5
cdr3_length: 18
clone_size: few
cdr3_aa: CASSLGVGHKVKYQPQHF
cdr3_nt: TGCGCCAGCAGCTTGGGGGTCGGGCACAAAGTGAAATATCAGCCCCAGCATTTT

d_call: TRBD1
v_call: TRBV24-1
j_call: TRBJ2-1
cdr3_length: 15
clone_size: few
cdr3_aa: CATSGGQGVNNEQFF
cdr3_nt: TGTGCCACCAGTGGCGGACAGGGGGTTAACAATGAGCAGTTCTTC

d_call: TRBD1
v_call: TRBV5-6
j_call: TRBJ1-2
cdr3_length: 15
clone_size: .
cdr3_aa: CASSPGTGLGFGYTF
cdr3_nt: TGTGCCAGCAGCCCGGGGACAGGGTTAGGGTTTGGCTACACCTTC

d_call: TRBD2
v_call: TRBV29-1
j_call: TRBJ2-3
cdr3_length: 15
clone_size: .
cdr3_aa: CSVVRAGFSTDTQYF
cdr3_nt: TGCAGCGTTGTGCGAGCGGGATTTAGCACAGATACGCAGTATTTT

d_call: TRBD2
v_call: TRBV15
j_call: TRBJ2-5
cdr3_length: 16
clone_size: few
cdr3_aa: CATSREIAGGLETQYF
cdr3_nt: TGTGCCACCAGCAGGGAAATAGCGGGAGGGTTAGAGACCCAGTACTTC

d_call: TRBD2
v_call: TRBV20-1
j_call: TRBJ2-1
cdr3_length: 15
clone_size: .
cdr3_aa: CSARDFREGYNEQFF
cdr3_nt: TGCAGTGCTAGAGATTTCCGGGAGGGGTACAATGAGCAGTTCTTC

d_call: .
v_call: TRBV18
j_call: TRBJ2-3
cdr3_length: 13
clone_size: .
cdr3_aa: CASSPWAPDTQYF
cdr3_nt: TGTGCCAGCTCACCATGGGCTCCAGATACGCAGTATTTT

d_call: .
v_call: TRBV7-9
j_call: TRBJ2-7
cdr3_length: 14
clone_size: .
cdr3_aa: CASSSRGLAYEQYF
cdr3_nt: TGTGCCAGCAGCTCCAGGGGTTTGGCCTACGAGCAGTACTTC